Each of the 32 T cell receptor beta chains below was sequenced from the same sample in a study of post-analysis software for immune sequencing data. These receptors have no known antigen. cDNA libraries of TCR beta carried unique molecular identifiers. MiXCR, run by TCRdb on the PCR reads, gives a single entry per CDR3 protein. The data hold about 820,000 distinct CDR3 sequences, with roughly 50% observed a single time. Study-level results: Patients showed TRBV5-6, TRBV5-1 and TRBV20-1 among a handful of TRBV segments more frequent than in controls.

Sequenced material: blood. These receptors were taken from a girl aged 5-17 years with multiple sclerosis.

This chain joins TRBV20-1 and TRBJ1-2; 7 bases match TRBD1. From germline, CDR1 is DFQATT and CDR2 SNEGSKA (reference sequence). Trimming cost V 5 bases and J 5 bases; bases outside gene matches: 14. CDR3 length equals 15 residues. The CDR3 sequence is CSAVRGPSGGYGYTF. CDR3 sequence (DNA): TGCAGTGCTGTTCGAGGGCCCTCAGGGGGGTATGGCTACACCTTC.

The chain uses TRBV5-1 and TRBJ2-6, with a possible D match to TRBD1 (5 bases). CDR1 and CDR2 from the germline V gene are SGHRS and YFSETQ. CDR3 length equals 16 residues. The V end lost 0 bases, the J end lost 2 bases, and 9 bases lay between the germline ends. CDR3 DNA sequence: TGCGCCAGCAGCTTGGGGCCAGGGACTGGGGCCAACGTCCTGACTTTC. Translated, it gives CASSLGPGTGANVLTF.

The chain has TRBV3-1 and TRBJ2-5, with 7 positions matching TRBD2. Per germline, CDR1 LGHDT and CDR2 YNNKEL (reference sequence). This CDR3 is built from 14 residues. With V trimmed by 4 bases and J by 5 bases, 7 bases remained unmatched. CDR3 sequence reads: CASSLRTRWETQYF. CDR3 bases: TGTGCCAGCAGCCTTCGGACTAGGTGGGAGACCCAGTACTTC.

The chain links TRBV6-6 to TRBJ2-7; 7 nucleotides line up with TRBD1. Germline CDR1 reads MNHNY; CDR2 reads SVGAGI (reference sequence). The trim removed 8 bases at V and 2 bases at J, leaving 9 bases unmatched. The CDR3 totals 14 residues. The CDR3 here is CASSIDRAAYEQYF. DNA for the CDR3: TGTGCCAGCTCAATAGACAGGGCGGCCTACGAGCAGTACTTC.

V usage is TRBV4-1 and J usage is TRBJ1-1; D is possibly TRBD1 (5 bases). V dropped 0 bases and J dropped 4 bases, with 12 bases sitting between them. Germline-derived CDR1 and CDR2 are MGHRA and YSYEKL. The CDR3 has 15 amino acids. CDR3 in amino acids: CASSQDLNGGTEAFF. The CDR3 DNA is TGCGCCAGCAGCCAAGATCTAAACGGGGGCACTGAAGCTTTCTTT.

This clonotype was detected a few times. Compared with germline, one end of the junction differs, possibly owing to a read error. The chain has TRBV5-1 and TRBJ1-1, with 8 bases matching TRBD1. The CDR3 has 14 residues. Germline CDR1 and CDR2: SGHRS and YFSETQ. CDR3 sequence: CASSFRGPNTEAFF. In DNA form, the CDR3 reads TGTGCCAGCAGCTTCAGGGGGCCGAACACTGAAGCTTTCTTT. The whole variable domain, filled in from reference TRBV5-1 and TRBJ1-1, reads KAGVTQTPRYLIKTRGQQVTLSCSPISGHRSVSWYQQTPGQGLQFLFEYFSETQRNKGNFPGRFSGRQFSNSRSEMNVSTLELGDSALYLCASSFRGPNTEAFFGQGTRLTVV.

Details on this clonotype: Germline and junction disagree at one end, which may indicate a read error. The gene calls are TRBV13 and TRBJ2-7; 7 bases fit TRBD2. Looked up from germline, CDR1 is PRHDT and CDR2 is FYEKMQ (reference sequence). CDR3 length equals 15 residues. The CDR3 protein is CASSRETGRDYERYF. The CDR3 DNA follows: TGTGCCAGCAGCCGGGAAACGGGTCGGGACTACGAGCGGTACTTC.

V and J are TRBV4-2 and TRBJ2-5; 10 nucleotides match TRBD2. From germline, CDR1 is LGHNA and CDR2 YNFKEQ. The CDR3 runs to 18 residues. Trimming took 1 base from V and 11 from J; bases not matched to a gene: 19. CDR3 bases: TGTGCCAGCAGCCAAGCGACCATTCAGTCTAGCGGGAGTATTGAGCAGTACTTC. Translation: CASSQATIQSSGSIEQYF.

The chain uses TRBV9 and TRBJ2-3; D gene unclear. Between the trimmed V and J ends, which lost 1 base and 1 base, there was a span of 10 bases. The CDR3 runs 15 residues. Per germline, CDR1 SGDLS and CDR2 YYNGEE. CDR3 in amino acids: CASSVRWSGTDTQYF. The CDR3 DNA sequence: TGTGCCAGCAGCGTACGGTGGTCTGGCACAGATACGCAGTATTTT.

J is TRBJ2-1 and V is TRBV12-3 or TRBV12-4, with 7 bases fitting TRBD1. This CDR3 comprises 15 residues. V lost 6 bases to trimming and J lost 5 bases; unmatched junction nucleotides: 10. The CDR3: CASSLQGVANNEQFF. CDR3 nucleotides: TGTGCCAGCAGCCTTCAGGGGGTTGCCAACAATGAGCAGTTCTTC.

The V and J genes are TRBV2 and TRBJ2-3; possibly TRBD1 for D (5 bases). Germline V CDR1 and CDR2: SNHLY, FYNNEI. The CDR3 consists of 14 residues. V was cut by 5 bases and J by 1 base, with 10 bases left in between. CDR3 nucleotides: TGTGCCAGCAGTCCTGGCAGGGGCACAGATACGCAGTATTTT. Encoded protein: CASSPGRGTDTQYF.

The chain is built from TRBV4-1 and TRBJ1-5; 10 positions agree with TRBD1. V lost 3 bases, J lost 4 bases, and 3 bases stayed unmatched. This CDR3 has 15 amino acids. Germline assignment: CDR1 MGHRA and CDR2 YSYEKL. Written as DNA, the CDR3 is TGCGCCAGCAGCCAGTGGACAGGGGGGAATCAGCCCCAGCATTTT. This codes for CASSQWTGGNQPQHF.

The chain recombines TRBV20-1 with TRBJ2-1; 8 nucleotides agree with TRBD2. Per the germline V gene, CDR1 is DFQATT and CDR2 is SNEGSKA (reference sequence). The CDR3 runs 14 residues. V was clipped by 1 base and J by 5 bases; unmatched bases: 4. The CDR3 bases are TGCAGTGCTAGAGTAAGCGGGAGAGACAATGAGCAGTTCTTC. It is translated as CSARVSGRDNEQFF.

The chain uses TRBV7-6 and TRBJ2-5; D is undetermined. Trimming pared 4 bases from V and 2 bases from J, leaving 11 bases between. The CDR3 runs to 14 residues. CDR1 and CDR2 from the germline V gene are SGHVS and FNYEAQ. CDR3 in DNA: TGTGCCAGCAGCTCAGGACGTGAACAAGAGACCCAGTACTTC. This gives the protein CASSSGREQETQYF.

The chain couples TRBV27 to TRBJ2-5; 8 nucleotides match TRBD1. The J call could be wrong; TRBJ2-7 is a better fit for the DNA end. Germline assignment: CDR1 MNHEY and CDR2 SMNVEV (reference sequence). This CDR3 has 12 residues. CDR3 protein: CASSTTGVEQYF. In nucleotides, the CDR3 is TGTGCCAGCAGTACGACAGGGGTCGAGCAGTACTTC.

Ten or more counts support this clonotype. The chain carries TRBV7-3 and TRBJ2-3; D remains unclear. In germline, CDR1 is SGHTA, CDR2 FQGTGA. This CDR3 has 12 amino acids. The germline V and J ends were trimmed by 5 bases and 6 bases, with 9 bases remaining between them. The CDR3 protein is CASSPSGDTQYF. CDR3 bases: TGTGCCAGCAGCCCCAGTGGGGATACGCAGTATTTT.

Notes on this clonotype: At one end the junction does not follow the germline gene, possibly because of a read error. In DNA, the CDR3 is TGTGCTAGCAGCTTAAGGGAGGACTACGAGCAGTACTTC. Its translation is CASSLREDYEQYF. This chain links TRBV7-7 with TRBJ2-7; perhaps TRBD2 as D (6 bases). Germline CDR1 is SSHAT and CDR2 is FNYEAQ (reference sequence). The CDR3 length is 13 residues.

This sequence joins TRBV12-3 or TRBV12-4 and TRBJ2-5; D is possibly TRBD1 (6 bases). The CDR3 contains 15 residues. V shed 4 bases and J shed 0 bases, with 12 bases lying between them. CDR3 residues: CASSSLTGYQETQYF. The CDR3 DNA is TGTGCCAGCAGTTCACTCACAGGGTACCAAGAGACCCAGTACTTC.

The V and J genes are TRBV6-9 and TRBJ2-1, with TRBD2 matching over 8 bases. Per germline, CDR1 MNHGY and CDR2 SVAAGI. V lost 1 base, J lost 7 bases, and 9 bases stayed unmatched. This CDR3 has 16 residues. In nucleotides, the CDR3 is TGTGCCAGCAGTTATTGGGGCCGGGAGGGCCAGAATGAGCAGTTCTTC. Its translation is CASSYWGREGQNEQFF.

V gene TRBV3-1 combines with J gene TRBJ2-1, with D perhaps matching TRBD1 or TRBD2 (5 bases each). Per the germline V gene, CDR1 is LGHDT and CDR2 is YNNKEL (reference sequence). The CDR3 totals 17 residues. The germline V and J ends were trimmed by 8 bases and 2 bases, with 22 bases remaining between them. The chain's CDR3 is CASSSFEGHGPYNEQFF. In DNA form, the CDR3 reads TGTGCCAGCTCTTCTTTCGAGGGGCATGGACCCTACAATGAGCAGTTCTTC.

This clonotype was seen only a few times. For the CDR3, the DNA is TGCGCCAGCAGCTTGGCGGGACTTGATAAAGAGACCCAGTACTTC. Protein product: CASSLAGLDKETQYF. The rearrangement uses TRBV5-1 and TRBJ2-5; D is possibly TRBD2 (6 bases). V lost 0 bases to trimming and J lost 3 bases, with 12 bases between them. Per germline, CDR1 SGHRS and CDR2 YFSETQ. CDR3 length equals 15 residues.

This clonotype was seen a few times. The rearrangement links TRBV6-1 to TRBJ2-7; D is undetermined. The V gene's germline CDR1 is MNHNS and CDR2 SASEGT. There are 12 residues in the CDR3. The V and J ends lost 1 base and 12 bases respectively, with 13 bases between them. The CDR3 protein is CASSEGPLTRYF. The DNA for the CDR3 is TGTGCCAGCAGTGAAGGTCCCCTTACGCGGTACTTC.

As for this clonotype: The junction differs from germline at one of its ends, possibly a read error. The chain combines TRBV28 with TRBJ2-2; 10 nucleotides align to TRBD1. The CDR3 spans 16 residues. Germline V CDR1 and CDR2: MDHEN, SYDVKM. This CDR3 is CASSQDRGSATGERFF. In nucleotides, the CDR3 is TGTGCCAGCAGCCAGGACAGGGGGTCGGCCACCGGGGAGCGGTTTTTT.

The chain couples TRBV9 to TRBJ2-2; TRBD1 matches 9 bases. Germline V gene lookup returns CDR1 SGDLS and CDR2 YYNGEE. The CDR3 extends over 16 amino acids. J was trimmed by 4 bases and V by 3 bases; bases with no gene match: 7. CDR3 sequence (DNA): TGTGCCAGCAGCGCCACAGGGGGCAGAGTCACCGGGGAGCTGTTTTTT. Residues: CASSATGGRVTGELFF.

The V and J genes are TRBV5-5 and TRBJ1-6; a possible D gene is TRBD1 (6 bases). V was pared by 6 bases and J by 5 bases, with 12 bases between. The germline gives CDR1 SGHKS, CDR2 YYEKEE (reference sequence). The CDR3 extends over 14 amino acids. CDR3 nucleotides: TGTGCCAGCACAATCAACAGGGATAATTCACCCCTCCACTTT. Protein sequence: CASTINRDNSPLHF. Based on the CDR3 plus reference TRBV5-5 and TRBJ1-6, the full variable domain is DAGVTQSPTHLIKTRGQQVTLRCSPISGHKSVSWYQQVLGQGPQFIFQYYEKEERGRGNFPDRFSARQFPNYSSELNVNALLLGDSALYLCASTINRDNSPLHFGNGTRLTVT.

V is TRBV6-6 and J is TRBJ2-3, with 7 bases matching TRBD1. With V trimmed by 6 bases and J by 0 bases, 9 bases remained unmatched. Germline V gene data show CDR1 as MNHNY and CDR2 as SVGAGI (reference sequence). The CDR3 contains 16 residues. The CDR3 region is CASRRSGTASTDTQYF. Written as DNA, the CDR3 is TGTGCCAGCAGACGATCCGGGACAGCTAGCACAGATACGCAGTATTTT.

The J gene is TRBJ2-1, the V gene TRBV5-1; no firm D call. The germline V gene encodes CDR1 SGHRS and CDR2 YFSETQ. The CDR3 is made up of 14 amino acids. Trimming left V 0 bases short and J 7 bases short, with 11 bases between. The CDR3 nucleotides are TGCGCCAGCAGCTTGGAGGGATTACGGAATGAGCAGTTCTTC. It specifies CASSLEGLRNEQFF.

CDR3 DNA sequence: TGCGCCAGCAGCCAAGGACAGGTCCAAGAGACCCAGTACTTC. The encoded protein is CASSQGQVQETQYF. This rearrangement joins TRBV5-1 to TRBJ2-5; 7 positions agree with TRBD1. V lost 4 bases to trimming and J lost 1 base; unmatched junction nucleotides: 4. This CDR3 region has 14 residues. CDR1 SGHRS and CDR2 YFSETQ come from the germline V gene.

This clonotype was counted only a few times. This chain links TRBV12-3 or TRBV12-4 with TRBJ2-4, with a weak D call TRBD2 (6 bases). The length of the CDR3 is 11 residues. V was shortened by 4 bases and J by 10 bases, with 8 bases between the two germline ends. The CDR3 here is CASSSRGIQYF. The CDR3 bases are TGTGCCAGCAGTTCCCGGGGGATTCAGTACTTC.

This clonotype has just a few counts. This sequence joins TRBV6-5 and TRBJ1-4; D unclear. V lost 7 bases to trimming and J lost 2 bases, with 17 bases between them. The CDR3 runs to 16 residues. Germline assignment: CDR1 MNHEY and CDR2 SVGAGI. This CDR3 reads CASKARAMVTNEKLFF. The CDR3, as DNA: TGTGCCAGCAAAGCCCGGGCCATGGTTACTAATGAAAAACTGTTTTTT.

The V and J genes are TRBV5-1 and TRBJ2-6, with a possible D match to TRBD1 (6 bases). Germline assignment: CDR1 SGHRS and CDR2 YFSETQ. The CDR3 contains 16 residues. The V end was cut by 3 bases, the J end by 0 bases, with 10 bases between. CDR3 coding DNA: TGCGCCAGCAGCTGGGGGCTGGCCTCTGGGGCCAACGTCCTGACTTTC. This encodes CASSWGLASGANVLTF.

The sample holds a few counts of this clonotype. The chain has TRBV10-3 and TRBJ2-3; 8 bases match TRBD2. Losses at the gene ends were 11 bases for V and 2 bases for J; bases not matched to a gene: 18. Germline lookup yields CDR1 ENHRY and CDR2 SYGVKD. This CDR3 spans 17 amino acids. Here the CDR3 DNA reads TGTGCCGGATCCGGTGGACTAGCCGCTCAAAACACAGATACGCAGTATTTT. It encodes CAGSGGLAAQNTDTQYF.